The 10 T cell receptor beta chains given below trace back to one sample, sequenced in a study of tumor-infiltrating lymphocytes in primary liver carcinoma. The study co-extracted DNA and RNA from around 20-30 mg of unsorted bulk tissue. TCR beta cDNA was prepared out of roughly 0.45 ug total RNA by means of a constant-region primer. ARM-PCR, slightly modified, supplied the TCR beta libraries through three nested multiplex PCR rounds. Both of the initial two PCR rounds ran for around 9 cycles and employed TRBV1-TRBV30 forward primers alongside a C-beta reverse primer. Using its own MiXCR run on the multiplex PCR reads, TCRdb lists one record per CDR3 protein. The sample includes some 180,000 distinct CDR3 sequences, around four fifths seen only once; the top ten take 15% to 20%. Input material: tumor tissue from primary liver carcinoma. These receptors all come from a man aged 35 to 55 with primary liver carcinoma and hepatitis B virus infection.

This clonotype has ten or more counts. V is TRBV11-2 and J is TRBJ2-5; TRBD1 matches at 9 bases. The CDR3 loop spans 15 amino acids. V was clipped by 2 bases and J by 5 bases; unmatched bases: 6. Looked up from germline, CDR1 is SGHAT and CDR2 is FQNNGV. The CDR3 region is CASSLNRGLVETQYF. CDR3 sequence (DNA): TGTGCCAGCAGCTTAAACAGGGGGCTTGTGGAGACCCAGTACTTC.

Of note for this clonotype: The final CDR3 position lacks the conserved phenylalanine or tryptophan, pointing to a likely read error. The genes are TRBV12-3 or TRBV12-4 and TRBJ1-1; no firm D call. CDR3 length equals 16 residues. The CDR3 nucleotides are TGTACCAGCAGCTGGACGGTACCTTCGATGAACACTGTAGCTTTCATC. Protein product: CTSSWTVPSMNTVAFI.

This clonotype came up many times. The chain uses TRBV30 and TRBJ2-7; tentatively, D is TRBD2 (6 bases). Germline V CDR1 and CDR2: GTSNPN, SVGIG (reference sequence). The CDR3 contains 15 residues. Trimming shortened V by 1 base and J by 3 bases, and 16 bases separated the two germline ends. The CDR3 DNA follows: TGTGCCTGGAGTGGGGGGGTCCGTGGGGGCTACGAGCAGTACTTC. It specifies CAWSGGVRGGYEQYF. Filled out from reference TRBV30 and TRBJ2-7, the complete variable domain reads SQTIHQWPATLVQPVGSPLSLECTVEGTSNPNLYWYRQAAGRGLQLLFYSVGIGQISSEVPQNLSASRPQDRQFILSSKKLLLSDSGFYLCAWSGGVRGGYEQYFGPGTRLTVT.

A note on this clonotype: One junction end disagrees with the germline gene, perhaps due to a read error. The V call is TRBV29-1, the J call TRBJ2-6, with D possibly matching TRBD2 (6 bases). Germline CDR1 reads SQVTM; CDR2 reads ANQGSEA. CDR3 length: 15 residues. The CDR3 loop is CSIELGGSGANVLTF. The CDR3 DNA is TGTAGCATTGAACTGGGGGGATCTGGGGCCAACGTCCTGACTTTC.

This chain links TRBV29-1 with TRBJ2-7, with a weak D call TRBD1 (6 bases). The V and J ends lost 5 bases and 5 bases respectively, with 16 bases between them. CDR3 length equals 13 residues. Germline CDR1 reads SQVTM; CDR2 reads ANQGSEA. The CDR3 reads CSVPPTGLHEQYF. For the CDR3, the DNA is TGCAGCGTTCCCCCGACAGGTCTACACGAGCAGTACTTC.

In regard to this clonotype: The junction does not match germline at one end; this may be a read error. The chain is built from TRBV4-3 and TRBJ1-3; 7 bases agree with TRBD1. CDR1 LGHNA and CDR2 YSLEER come from the germline V gene. There are 20 residues in the CDR3. DNA for the CDR3: TGTGCCAGCAGCCAAGGCCGGGCCAGGGGGTTTACTCTCTCTGGAAACACCATATATTTT. Its protein is CASSQGRARGFTLSGNTIYF.

This clonotype was picked up many times. The chain combines TRBV29-1 with TRBJ2-3; either TRBD1 or TRBD2 may supply D (5 bases each). Germline loops: CDR1 SQVTM, CDR2 ANQGSEA. Trimming removed 4 bases from V and 2 bases from J, with 10 bases in between. The CDR3 length is 13 residues. Here the CDR3 reads CSVGGTHTDTQYF. The CDR3 bases are TGCAGCGTTGGGGGGACCCACACAGATACGCAGTATTTT.

This clonotype was observed at least ten times. The rearrangement uses TRBV7-8 and TRBJ1-2; D perhaps matches TRBD1 (5 bases). CDR1 is SGHVS and CDR2 is FQNEAQ in the germline V gene. The CDR3 has 12 amino acids. V lost 1 base, J lost 8 bases, and 8 bases lay in between. The CDR3 coding sequence is TGTGCCAGCAGCTTAGTAGGGGACGGCTACACCTTC. Its translation: CASSLVGDGYTF. Combining the CDR3 with reference TRBV7-8 and TRBJ1-2 gives the whole variable domain GAGVSQSPRYKVAKRGQDVALRCDPISGHVSLFWYQQALGQGPEFLTYFQNEAQLDKSGLPSDRFFAERPEGSVSTLKIQRTQQEDSAVYLCASSLVGDGYTFGSGTRLTVV.

Comment on this clonotype: One junction end disagrees with the germline gene, perhaps due to a read error. The chain couples TRBV4-1 to TRBJ2-3; 15 bases line up with TRBD2. This CDR3 has 18 residues. Germline-derived CDR1 and CDR2 are MGHRA and YSYEKL. The CDR3 DNA reads as TGCGCCAGCAGCCTAGGGAGGGGACTAGCGGGAGGACCAGATACACAGTATTTT. Amino acid sequence: CASSLGRGLAGGPDTQYF.

Comment on this clonotype: This may arise from a read error, as a much more abundant clone is one base away. The V and J genes are TRBV25-1 and TRBJ2-3; D gene uncertain. The CDR3 covers 12 residues. Germline V gene lookup returns CDR1 MGHDK and CDR2 SYGVNS. The CDR3 here is CASGELGDTQYF. The CDR3 nucleotides are TGTGCCAGCGGTGAATTGGGGGATACGCAGTATTTT.